This entry describes one T cell receptor (beta chain). Its antigen is not known. This entry belongs to a study of T cell responses to AZD1222 COVID-19 vaccine. Study-level information: Second doses at about 4 or about 12 weeks were pooled. Whole-study results and caveats: White British ancestry dominated among donors, who included more females, and clonal diversity was possibly underestimated. Unmutated regions of variants are reportedly targeted by nearly half of spike-specific TCRs.

Per the germline V gene, CDR1 is LNHDA and CDR2 is SQIVND (reference sequence). This CDR3 contains 15 residues. The V gene lost 6 bases and the J gene lost 0 bases, with 11 bases spanning the gap. This table comes from immunoSEQ multiplex PCR, and its TCRdb copy is limited to in-frame clones, with some not included. The repertoire holds under 150,000 clones, with more than 85% as singletons. Sample: peripheral blood, taken on day 0 of AZD1222 vaccination. This sequence was found in an adult in good health. The rearrangement joins TRBV19 to TRBJ1-4; D uncertain. The CDR3 here is CASSFSEATNEKLFF. The CDR3, as DNA: TGTGCCAGTAGCTTCAGCGAGGCAACTAATGAAAAACTGTTTTTT. Filled out from reference TRBV19 and TRBJ1-4, the complete variable domain reads DGGITQSPKYLFRKEGQNVTLSCEQNLNHDAMYWYRQDPGQGLRLIYYSQIVNDFQKGDIAEGYSVSREKKESFPLTVTSAQKNPTAFYLCASSFSEATNEKLFFGSGTQLSVL.